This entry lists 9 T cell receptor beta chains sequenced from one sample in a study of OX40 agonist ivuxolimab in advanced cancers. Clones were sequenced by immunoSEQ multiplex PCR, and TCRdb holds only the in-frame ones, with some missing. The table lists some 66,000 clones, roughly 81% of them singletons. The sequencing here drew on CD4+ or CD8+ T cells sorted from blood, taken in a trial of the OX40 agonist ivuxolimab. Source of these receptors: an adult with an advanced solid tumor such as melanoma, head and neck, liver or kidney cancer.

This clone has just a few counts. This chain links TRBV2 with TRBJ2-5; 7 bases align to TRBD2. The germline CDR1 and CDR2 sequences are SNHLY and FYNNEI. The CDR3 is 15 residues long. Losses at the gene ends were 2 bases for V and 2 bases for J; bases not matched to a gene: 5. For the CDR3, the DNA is TGTGCCAGCAGTGAAACGGGACTAAATCAAGAGACCCAGTACTTC. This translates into CASSETGLNQETQYF.

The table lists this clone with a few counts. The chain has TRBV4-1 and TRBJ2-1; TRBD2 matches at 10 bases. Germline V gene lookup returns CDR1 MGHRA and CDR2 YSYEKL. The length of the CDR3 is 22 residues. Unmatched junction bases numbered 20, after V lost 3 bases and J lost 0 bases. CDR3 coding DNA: TGCGCCAGCAGCCAGCCCCTGGGGGTTGTAGCGGGGGGCCGGAGCTCCTACAATGAGCAGTTCTTC. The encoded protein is CASSQPLGVVAGGRSSYNEQFF.

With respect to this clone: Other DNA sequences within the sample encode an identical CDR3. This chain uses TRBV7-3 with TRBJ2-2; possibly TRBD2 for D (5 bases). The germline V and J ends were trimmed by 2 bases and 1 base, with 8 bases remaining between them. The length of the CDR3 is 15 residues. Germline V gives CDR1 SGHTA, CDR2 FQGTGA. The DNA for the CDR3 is TGTGCCAGCAGCTTAGGAGGTGGGAACACCGGGGAGCTGTTTTTT. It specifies CASSLGGGNTGELFF.

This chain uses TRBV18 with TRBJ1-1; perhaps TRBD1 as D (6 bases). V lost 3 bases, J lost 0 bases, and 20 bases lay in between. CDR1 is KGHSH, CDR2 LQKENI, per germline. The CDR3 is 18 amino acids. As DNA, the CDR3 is TGTGCCAGCTCACCTACGCTATCGGGACACCACATGAACACTGAAGCTTTCTTT. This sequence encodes CASSPTLSGHHMNTEAFF.

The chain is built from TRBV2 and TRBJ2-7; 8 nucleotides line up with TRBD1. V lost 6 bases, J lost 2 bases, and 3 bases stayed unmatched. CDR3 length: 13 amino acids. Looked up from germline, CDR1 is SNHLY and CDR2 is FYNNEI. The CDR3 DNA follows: TGTGCCAGCAGCCAGGGGGCAGCCTACGAGCAGTACTTC. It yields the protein CASSQGAAYEQYF.

As DNA, the CDR3 is TGCGCCAGCAGTTCCGGGACAGGGGTGACTAATGAGCAGTTCTTC. It yields the protein CASSSGTGVTNEQFF. This chain connects TRBV5-1 to TRBJ2-1, with TRBD1 matching over 10 bases. V dropped 5 bases and J dropped 7; count of bases not matched to a gene: 9. The CDR3 has 15 residues. CDR1 and CDR2 from the germline V gene are SGHRS and YFSETQ.

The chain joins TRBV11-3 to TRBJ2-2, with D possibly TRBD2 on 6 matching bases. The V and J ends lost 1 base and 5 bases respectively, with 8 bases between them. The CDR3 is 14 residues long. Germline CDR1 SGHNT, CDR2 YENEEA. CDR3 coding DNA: TGTGCCAGCAGCTTAGCTGGGGGGACCGGGGAGCTGTTTTTT. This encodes CASSLAGGTGELFF.

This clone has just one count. This CDR3 reads CASSLSGTGLETQYF. Written as DNA, the CDR3 is TGCGCCAGCAGCTTGAGTGGGACAGGGTTAGAGACCCAGTACTTC. The chain uses TRBV5-1 and TRBJ2-5, with 9 bases fitting TRBD1. V lost 1 base to trimming and J lost 4 bases; unmatched junction nucleotides: 5. The CDR3 has 15 amino acids. Germline V gene sequence: CDR1 SGHRS, CDR2 YFSETQ.

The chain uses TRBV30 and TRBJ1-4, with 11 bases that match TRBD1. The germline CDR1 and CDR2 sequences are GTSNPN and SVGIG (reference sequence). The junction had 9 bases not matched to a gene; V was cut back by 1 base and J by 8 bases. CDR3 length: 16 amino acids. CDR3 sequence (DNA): TGTGCCTGGAGTGATTGGACAGGGGGCGATTGGGAAAAACTGTTTTTT. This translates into CAWSDWTGGDWEKLFF.